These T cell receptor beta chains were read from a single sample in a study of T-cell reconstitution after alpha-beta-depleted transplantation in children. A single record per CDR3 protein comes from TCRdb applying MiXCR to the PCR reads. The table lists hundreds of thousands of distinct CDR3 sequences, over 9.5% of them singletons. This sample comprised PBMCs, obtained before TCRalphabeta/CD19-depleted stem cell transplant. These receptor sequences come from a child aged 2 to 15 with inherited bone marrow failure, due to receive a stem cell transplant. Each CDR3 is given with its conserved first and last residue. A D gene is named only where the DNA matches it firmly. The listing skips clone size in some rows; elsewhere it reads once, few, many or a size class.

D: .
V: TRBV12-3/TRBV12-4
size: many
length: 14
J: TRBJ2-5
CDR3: CASSFPSAEETQYF
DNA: TGTGCCAGCAGTTTTCCCTCAGCCGAGGAGACCCAGTACTTC

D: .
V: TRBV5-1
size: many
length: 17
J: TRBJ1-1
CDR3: CASSPDSRLSGVGEAFF
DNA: TGCGCCAGCAGCCCCGACTCAAGGTTGTCGGGGGTGGGTGAAGCTTTCTTT

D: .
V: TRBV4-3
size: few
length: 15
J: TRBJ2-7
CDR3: CASSQKQGISYEQYF
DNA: TGCGCCAGCAGCCAAAAACAGGGAATCTCCTACGAGCAGTACTTC

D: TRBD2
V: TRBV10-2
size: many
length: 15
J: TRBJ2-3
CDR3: CASSDWREATDTQYF
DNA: TGCGCCAGCAGTGATTGGCGGGAGGCGACAGATACGCAGTATTTT

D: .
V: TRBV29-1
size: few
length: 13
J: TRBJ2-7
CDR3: CSVEVQEAREQYF
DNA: TGCAGCGTTGAAGTCCAGGAGGCGAGAGAGCAGTACTTC

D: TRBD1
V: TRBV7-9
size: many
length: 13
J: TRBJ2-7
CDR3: CASSSGQYYEQYF
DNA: TGTGCCAGCAGCTCGGGACAGTACTACGAGCAGTACTTC

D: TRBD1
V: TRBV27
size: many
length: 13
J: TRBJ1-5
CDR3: CASSRGVNQPQHF
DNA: TGTGCCAGCAGCAGGGGGGTTAATCAGCCCCAGCATTTT

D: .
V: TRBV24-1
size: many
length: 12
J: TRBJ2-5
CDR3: CATSDPAGAQYF
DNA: TGTGCCACCAGTGACCCCGCCGGGGCCCAGTACTTC

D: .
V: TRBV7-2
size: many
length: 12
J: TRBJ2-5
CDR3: CASSLPSETQYF
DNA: TGTGCCAGCAGCTTACCCTCAGAGACCCAGTACTTC

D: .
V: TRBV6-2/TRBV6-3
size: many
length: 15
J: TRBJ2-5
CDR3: CASAPQRQGQETQYF
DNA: TGTGCCAGCGCCCCACAACGGCAGGGACAAGAGACCCAGTACTTC

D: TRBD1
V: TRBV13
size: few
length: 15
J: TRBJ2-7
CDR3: CASSSQDRGAYEQYF
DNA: TGTGCCAGCAGCTCCCAGGACAGGGGTGCCTACGAGCAGTACTTC

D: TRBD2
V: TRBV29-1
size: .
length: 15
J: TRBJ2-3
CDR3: CSVDRSSGRRGTQYF
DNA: TGCAGCGTTGACCGGTCCAGCGGGAGACGGGGTACGCAGTATTTT

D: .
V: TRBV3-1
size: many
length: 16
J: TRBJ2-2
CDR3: CASSHLSLQNTGELFF
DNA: TGTGCCAGCAGCCATCTCAGCCTCCAGAACACCGGGGAGCTGTTTTTT

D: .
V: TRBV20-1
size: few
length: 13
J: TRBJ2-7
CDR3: CSASWDIAYEQYF
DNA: TGCAGTGCTAGTTGGGACATAGCCTACGAGCAGTACTTC

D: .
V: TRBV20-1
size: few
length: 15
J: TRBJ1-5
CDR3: CSARDVGQINQPQHF
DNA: TGCAGTGCTAGAGATGTGGGCCAGATCAATCAGCCCCAGCATTTT

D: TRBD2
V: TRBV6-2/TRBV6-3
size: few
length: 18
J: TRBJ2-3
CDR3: CASSYSPGLAGGTDTQYF
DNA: TGTGCCAGCAGTTACTCCCCGGGACTAGCGGGAGGAACAGATACGCAGTATTTT

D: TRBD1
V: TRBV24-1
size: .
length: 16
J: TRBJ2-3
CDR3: CATGTRDRGITDTQYF
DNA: TGTGCCACCGGGACCCGGGACAGGGGTATCACAGATACGCAGTATTTT

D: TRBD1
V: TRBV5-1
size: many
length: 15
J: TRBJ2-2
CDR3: CASSLNRGHTGELFF
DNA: TGCGCCAGCAGCTTAAACAGGGGGCACACCGGGGAGCTGTTTTTT

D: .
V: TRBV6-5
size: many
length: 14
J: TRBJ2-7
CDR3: CASSYGAGTGEQYF
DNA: TGTGCCAGCAGTTACGGAGCAGGGACGGGGGAGCAGTACTTC

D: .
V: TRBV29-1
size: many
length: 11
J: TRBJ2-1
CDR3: CSVEGVPAEFF
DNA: TGCAGCGTGGAGGGGGTCCCTGCGGAGTTCTTC

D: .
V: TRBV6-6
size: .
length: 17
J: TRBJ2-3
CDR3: CASTPKLRTESTDTQYF
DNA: TGTGCCAGCACCCCCAAACTAAGGACGGAATCCACAGATACGCAGTATTTT

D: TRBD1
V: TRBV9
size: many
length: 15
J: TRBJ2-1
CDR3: CASSVYRGPYNEQFF
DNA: TGTGCCAGCAGCGTTTACAGGGGCCCCTACAATGAGCAGTTCTTC

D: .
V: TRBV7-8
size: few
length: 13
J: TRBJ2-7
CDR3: CASSQRLFYEQYF
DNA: TGTGCCAGCAGCCAAAGGCTTTTCTACGAGCAGTACTTC

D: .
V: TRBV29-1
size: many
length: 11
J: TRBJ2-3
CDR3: CSGGIVGTQYF
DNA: TGCAGCGGGGGAATAGTGGGGACGCAGTATTTT

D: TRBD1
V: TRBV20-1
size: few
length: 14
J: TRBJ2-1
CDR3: CSTKEQGSYNEQFF
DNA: TGCAGTACAAAAGAACAGGGGTCCTACAATGAGCAGTTCTTC

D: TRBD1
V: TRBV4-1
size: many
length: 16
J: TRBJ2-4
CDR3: CASSQGQDRAKNIQYF
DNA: TGCGCCAGCAGCCAAGGACAGGACAGGGCCAAAAACATTCAGTACTTC

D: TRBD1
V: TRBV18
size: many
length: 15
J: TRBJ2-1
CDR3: CASSPQGALYNEQFF
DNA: TGTGCCAGCTCACCGCAGGGGGCCCTTTACAATGAGCAGTTCTTC

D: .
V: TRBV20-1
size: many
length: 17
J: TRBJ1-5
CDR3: CSARTDRNTYSNQPQHF
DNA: TGCAGTGCTAGGACAGACAGGAACACATATAGCAATCAGCCCCAGCATTTT

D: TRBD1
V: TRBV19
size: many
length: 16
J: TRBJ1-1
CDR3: CASSAPDRGYNTEAFF
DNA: TGTGCCAGTAGTGCCCCTGACAGGGGTTATAACACTGAAGCTTTCTTT

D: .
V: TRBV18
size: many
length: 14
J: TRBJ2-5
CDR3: CASSGLGLEETQYF
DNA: TGTGCCAGCTCAGGTTTGGGCCTAGAAGAGACCCAGTACTTC

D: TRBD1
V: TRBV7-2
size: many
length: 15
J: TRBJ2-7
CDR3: CASSLSFGQGYEQYF
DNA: TGTGCCAGCAGCTTAAGTTTCGGACAGGGGTACGAGCAGTACTTC

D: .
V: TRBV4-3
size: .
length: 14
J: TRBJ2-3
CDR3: CASSQGSLPDTQYF
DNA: TGCGCCAGCAGCCAAGGCTCTCTGCCGGATACGCAGTATTTT

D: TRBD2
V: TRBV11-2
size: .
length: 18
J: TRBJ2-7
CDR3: CASSSSGLAGGFSYEQYF
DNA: TGTGCCAGCAGCTCAAGTGGACTAGCGGGAGGTTTCTCCTACGAGCAGTACTTC

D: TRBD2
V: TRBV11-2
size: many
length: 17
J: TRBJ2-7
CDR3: CASSLVLAGSTSYEQYF
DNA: TGTGCCAGCAGCTTAGTACTAGCGGGATCGACCAGCTACGAGCAGTACTTC

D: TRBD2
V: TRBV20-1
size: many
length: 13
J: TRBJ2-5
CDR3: CSAAGLGQETQYF
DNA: TGCAGTGCCGCGGGACTAGGGCAAGAGACCCAGTACTTC

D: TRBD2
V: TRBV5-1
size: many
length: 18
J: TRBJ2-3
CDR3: CASSLAPASGLEADTQYF
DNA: TGCGCCAGCAGCTTGGCGCCGGCTAGCGGGCTTGAGGCAGATACGCAGTATTTT

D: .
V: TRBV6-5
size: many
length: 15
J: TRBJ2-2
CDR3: CASSLAWLDTGELFF
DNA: TGTGCCAGCAGCTTAGCTTGGTTGGACACCGGGGAGCTGTTTTTT

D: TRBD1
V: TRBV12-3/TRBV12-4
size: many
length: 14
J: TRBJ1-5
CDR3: CASSSNRGPQPQHF
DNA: TGTGCCAGCAGTTCCAACAGGGGCCCACAGCCCCAGCATTTT

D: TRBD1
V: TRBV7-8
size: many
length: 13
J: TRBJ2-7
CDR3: CASSEGTGNEQYF
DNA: TGTGCCAGCAGCGAGGGGACAGGAAACGAGCAGTACTTC

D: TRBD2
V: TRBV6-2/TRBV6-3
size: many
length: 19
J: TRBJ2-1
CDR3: CASSFGTSGRALERNEQFF
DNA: TGTGCCAGCAGTTTCGGGACTAGCGGGAGGGCCCTCGAAAGGAATGAGCAGTTCTTC

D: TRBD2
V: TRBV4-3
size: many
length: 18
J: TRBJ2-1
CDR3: CASSQDYASGSSYNEQFF
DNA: TGCGCCAGCAGCCAAGATTACGCTAGCGGGAGCTCCTACAATGAGCAGTTCTTC

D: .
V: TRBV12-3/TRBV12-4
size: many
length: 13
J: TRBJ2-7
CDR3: CASNLWGSYEQYF
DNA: TGTGCCAGCAACCTGTGGGGGTCCTACGAGCAGTACTTC

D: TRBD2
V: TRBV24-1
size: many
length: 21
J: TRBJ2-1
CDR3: CATSDLQTSGTPGWSYNEQFF
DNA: TGTGCCACCAGTGATTTGCAAACTAGCGGGACCCCAGGGTGGTCCTACAATGAGCAGTTCTTC

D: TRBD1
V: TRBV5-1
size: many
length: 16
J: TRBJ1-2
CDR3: CASSQTPGQGAQGYTF
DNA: TGCGCCAGCAGCCAAACTCCTGGACAGGGGGCGCAAGGCTACACCTTC

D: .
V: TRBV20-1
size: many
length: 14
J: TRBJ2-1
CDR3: CSAKEPRGYNEQFF
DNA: TGCAGTGCTAAAGAGCCTAGAGGCTACAATGAGCAGTTCTTC